This T cell receptor beta chain was recovered during a study of T cell responses to AZD1222 COVID-19 vaccine. The CDR3 runs to 17 residues. V shed 2 bases and J shed 3 bases, with 19 bases lying between them. Study results and caveats: Reports say nearly half of spike-specific TCRs go after unmutated variant regions. Across spike, vaccine-associated CD4 TCRs were found, dominant at 160-218 and 743-854.

Sequencing used immunoSEQ multiplex PCR; TCRdb keeps in-frame clones, though not all of them. The sample has approximately 130,000 clones; 85% to 95% are singletons. Note on this clone: As yet, its antigen is unknown.

The chain is built from TRBV23-1 and TRBJ2-5; D may be TRBD2 (6 bases). TRBV23-1 has ORF status, its function being uncertain. The sequenced sample was peripheral blood, obtained on day 0 of AZD1222 vaccination. The receptor comes from an adult in good health. The DNA of the CDR3 is TGCGCCAGCAGTCAAAGGCGGGGTGGCCGCCAGGAAGAGACCCAGTACTTC. Its protein product is CASSQRRGGRQEETQYF.